This T cell receptor beta chain was recovered during a study of T-cell reconstitution after alpha-beta-depleted transplantation in children. The study, taken as a whole, reports: At one year after transplant, newly produced T cells mostly accounted for T-cell counts and diversity. Several hundred expanded graft clones reportedly were the source of alpha-beta T cells about two months after transplant.

Preparation of the TCRbeta library was carried out with unique molecular identifiers. TCRdb processed the PCR reads anew with MiXCR; each CDR3 protein has one entry. The sample carries about 47,000 distinct CDR3 sequences, under 60% recorded once. As concerns this clonotype: As yet, its antigen is unknown.

The length of the CDR3 is 15 residues. Trimming at V came to 6 bases and at J to 1 base, leaving 6 bases not matched to a gene. This TCR was recovered from a boy under two years old with SCID, due to receive a stem cell transplant. The rearrangement links TRBV12-3 or TRBV12-4 to TRBJ2-3; TRBD2 matches 8 bases. The sample here was peripheral blood, taken before TCRalphabeta/CD19-depleted stem cell transplant. The CDR3 reads CASRFPGGGTDTQYF. The CDR3 region has the DNA TGTGCCAGCAGGTTCCCCGGGGGGGGCACAGATACGCAGTATTTT.